The 25 T cell receptor beta chains below were found in one sample sequenced in a study of STAT5B mutations in CD4+ large granular lymphocyte leukemia. Sequencing used immunoSEQ multiplex PCR; TCRdb keeps in-frame clones, though not all of them. The table records some 30,000 clones, under 85% of them present only once. Sequencing input: CD4+ T cells from blood buffy coats. The receptors originated from a human donor in good health.

The chain has TRBV2 and TRBJ2-2; 7 nucleotides line up with TRBD2. V gave up 6 bases and J gave up 0 bases; unmatched junction bases: 7. This CDR3 has 16 amino acids. The V gene's germline CDR1 is SNHLY and CDR2 FYNNEI. The CDR3 DNA follows: TGTGCCAGCAGCGAATGGGGACTATCGAACACCGGGGAGCTGTTTTTT. Its translation: CASSEWGLSNTGELFF.

In its sample, this clone was seen a few times. The chain uses TRBV19 and TRBJ1-5, with 7 bases identical to TRBD1. Trimming removed 6 bases from V and 0 bases from J; junction bases left unmatched: 2. The CDR3 extends over 14 amino acids. Germline CDR1 and CDR2: LNHDA and SQIVND (reference sequence). The DNA for the CDR3 is TGTGCCAGTAGGAGACAGGGTAGCAATCAGCCCCAGCATTTT. Amino acids: CASRRQGSNQPQHF.

The count of this clone is one. This rearrangement joins TRBV2 to TRBJ1-4; a possible D gene is TRBD1 (6 bases). V was pared by 7 bases and J by 8 bases, with 11 bases between. This CDR3 has 12 amino acids. Germline V CDR1 and CDR2: SNHLY, FYNNEI. Here the CDR3 reads CASNEGEEKLFF. The CDR3 DNA follows: TGTGCCAGCAATGAGGGGGAAGAAAAACTGTTTTTT.

CDR3: CASSLGAPGQEAFF. Here the CDR3 DNA reads TGCGCCAGCAGCTTGGGGGCCCCAGGACAGGAAGCTTTCTTT. The rearrangement uses TRBV5-1 and TRBJ1-1; D might be TRBD1 (6 bases). CDR1 is SGHRS and CDR2 is YFSETQ in the germline V gene. Trimming cost V 0 bases and J 8 bases, with 14 bases left between them. The CDR3 length is 14 residues.

The chain is built from TRBV6-5 and TRBJ2-7; D is possibly TRBD1 or TRBD2 (5 bases each). Germline V gives CDR1 MNHEY, CDR2 SVGAGI. Trimming took off 2 bases at V and 6 bases at J, with 14 bases between the two ends. The CDR3 spans 14 residues. The CDR3 loop reads CASSYGDPSFEQYF. In DNA form, the CDR3 reads TGTGCCAGCAGTTACGGGGACCCGAGTTTCGAGCAGTACTTC.

The rearrangement uses TRBV5-6 and TRBJ2-5; TRBD2 matches 7 bases. Germline lookup yields CDR1 SGHDT and CDR2 YYEEEE. V shed 4 bases and J 1 base; nucleotides not matched to a gene: 7. The CDR3 is 15 amino acids. CDR3 nucleotide sequence: TGTGCCAGCAGCCATCGGCCGGGGGGCCAAGAGACCCAGTACTTC. Translation: CASSHRPGGQETQYF.

This chain uses TRBV11-2 with TRBJ2-5; D unclear. Per the germline V gene, CDR1 is SGHAT and CDR2 is FQNNGV. The V end was cut by 1 base, the J end by 5 bases, with 2 bases between. The CDR3 spans 11 residues. Written as DNA, the CDR3 is TGTGCCAGCAGCTTAGGGGAGACCCAGTACTTC. The encoded protein is CASSLGETQYF.

This CDR3 is CATSKGLAGVDEQFF. The CDR3 nucleotides are TGTGCCACCAGCAAGGGACTAGCGGGAGTTGATGAGCAGTTCTTC. V is TRBV15 and J is TRBJ2-1; 14 bases line up with TRBD2. The CDR3 consists of 15 residues. V dropped 4 bases and J dropped 8; count of bases not matched to a gene: 4. From germline, CDR1 is LNHNV and CDR2 YYDKDF (reference sequence).

The chain uses TRBV7-9 and TRBJ2-7; D may be TRBD2 (5 bases). The CDR3 covers 15 residues. Per germline, CDR1 SEHNR and CDR2 FQNEAQ (reference sequence). V gave up 0 bases and J gave up 2 bases, with 11 bases separating them. The CDR3 loop is CASSLARGETYEQYF. The DNA for the CDR3 is TGTGCCAGCAGCTTAGCGCGTGGGGAGACCTACGAGCAGTACTTC. Drawing the rest from reference TRBV7-9 and TRBJ2-7, the complete variable domain is DTGVSQNPRHKITKRGQNVTFRCDPISEHNRLYWYRQTLGQGPEFLTYFQNEAQLEKSRLLSDRFSAERPKGSFSTLEIQRTEQGDSAMYLCASSLARGETYEQYFGPGTRLTVT.

This clone was picked up a small number of times. The genes are TRBV29-1 and TRBJ1-4, with D maybe TRBD1 (5 bases). This CDR3 contains 12 residues. The V gene lost 4 bases and the J gene lost 5 bases, with 8 bases spanning the gap. Germline V gene lookup returns CDR1 SQVTM and CDR2 ANQGSEA. The CDR3 bases are TGCAGCGTTGCCAGGGCGAATGAAAAACTGTTTTTT. Translated: CSVARANEKLFF.

This clone has just a few counts. The chain is built from TRBV11-2 and TRBJ1-2; TRBD1 matches at 7 bases. Looked up from germline, CDR1 is SGHAT and CDR2 is FQNNGV. With V trimmed by 5 bases and J by 2 bases, 2 bases remained unmatched. The CDR3 is 13 amino acids. CDR3 coding DNA: TGTGCCAGCAGCCTACAGGGGAACTATGGCTACACCTTC. It specifies CASSLQGNYGYTF.

In its sample, this clone was seen a few times. The chain couples TRBV19 to TRBJ1-1; D remains ambiguous. Deletions cut 3 bases from V and 0 bases from J, with 8 bases between. Per germline, CDR1 LNHDA and CDR2 SQIVND (reference sequence). CDR3 size: 14 residues. For the CDR3, the DNA is TGTGCCAGTAGTATTAGGCAGATGAACACTGAAGCTTTCTTT. It yields the protein CASSIRQMNTEAFF.

This chain uses TRBV30 with TRBJ1-4, with D hard to call. The CDR3 is 14 amino acids. Trimming shortened V by 3 bases and J by 3 bases, and 11 bases separated the two germline ends. Germline V gene data show CDR1 as GTSNPN and CDR2 as SVGIG (reference sequence). CDR3 in amino acids: CAWSGVRANEKLFF. The CDR3, as DNA: TGTGCCTGGAGCGGGGTCAGAGCTAATGAAAAACTGTTTTTT.

This chain links TRBV5-1 with TRBJ2-7, with a weak D call TRBD2 (5 bases). V lost 4 bases, J lost 6 bases, and 17 bases lay in between. Germline V CDR1 and CDR2: SGHRS, YFSETQ. The CDR3 is made up of 14 amino acids. CDR3 amino acids: CASSQDSSPIEQYF. The CDR3 DNA sequence: TGCGCCAGCAGCCAGGACTCCAGCCCTATCGAGCAGTACTTC. Complete variable domain (other parts from reference TRBV5-1 and TRBJ2-7): KAGVTQTPRYLIKTRGQQVTLSCSPISGHRSVSWYQQTPGQGLQFLFEYFSETQRNKGNFPGRFSGRQFSNSRSEMNVSTLELGDSALYLCASSQDSSPIEQYFGPGTRLTVT.

The V and J genes are TRBV30 and TRBJ1-6; D unclear. This CDR3 comprises 14 residues. Germline CDR1 GTSNPN, CDR2 SVGIG (reference sequence). With 2 bases removed from V and 9 bases from J, the gap between germline ends came to 14 bases. The CDR3 spells CAWSPGPVFSPLHF. As DNA, the CDR3 is TGTGCCTGGAGTCCCGGGCCCGTATTTTCACCCCTCCACTTT.

V gene TRBV19 combines with J gene TRBJ1-1, with D possibly matching TRBD1 (5 bases). Between the trimmed V and J ends, which lost 5 bases and 10 bases, there was a span of 20 bases. The germline V gene encodes CDR1 LNHDA and CDR2 SQIVND (reference sequence). The CDR3 extends over 14 amino acids. The CDR3 here is CASSLRVTGFGAFF. Here the CDR3 DNA reads TGTGCCAGTAGTCTCCGAGTTACAGGATTCGGAGCTTTCTTT.

The V and J genes are TRBV4-1 and TRBJ1-5; a weak D match, TRBD1 (6 bases). V was shortened by 0 bases and J by 0 bases, with 15 bases between the two germline ends. Germline V gene data show CDR1 as MGHRA and CDR2 as YSYEKL. The CDR3 is 18 amino acids. The CDR3 DNA follows: TGCGCCAGCAGCCAAGATAAGGCAGGGGAATATAGCAATCAGCCCCAGCATTTT. The encoded protein is CASSQDKAGEYSNQPQHF.

This clone was seen only a few times. The chain recombines TRBV11-1 with TRBJ2-2, with D hard to call. The CDR3 spans 13 residues. V was clipped by 1 base and J by 5 bases, with 5 bases between them. Germline CDR1 and CDR2: SGHAT and FQDESV (reference sequence). The CDR3 bases are TGTGCCAGCAGCTTAGGGCTGACCGGGGAGCTGTTTTTT. Protein sequence: CASSLGLTGELFF.

This clone appeared once. The rearrangement uses TRBV5-4 and TRBJ2-1; D is unresolved. This CDR3 is 15 amino acids long. Trimming pared 0 bases from V and 5 bases from J, leaving 12 bases between. Looked up from germline, CDR1 is SGHNT and CDR2 is YYREEE (reference sequence). The CDR3 DNA sequence: TGTGCCAGCAGCTTGGGAACTACCACGAACAATGAGCAGTTCTTC. Translated: CASSLGTTTNNEQFF.

The chain joins TRBV5-6 to TRBJ2-7, with 7 bases lining up with TRBD1. The CDR3 is made up of 14 amino acids. Per the germline V gene, CDR1 is SGHDT and CDR2 is YYEEEE. J gave up 2 bases and V 4 bases, and 6 bases lay outside the gene matches. The CDR3: CASSRRTGTYEQYF. The CDR3 DNA sequence: TGTGCCAGCAGCAGACGGACAGGCACCTACGAGCAGTACTTC.

In this sample, this clone turned up once. The chain carries TRBV4-2 and TRBJ2-3, with 7 nucleotides matching TRBD2. Germline V gives CDR1 LGHNA, CDR2 YNFKEQ. V was clipped by 6 bases and J by 2 bases; unmatched bases: 11. This CDR3 is built from 16 residues. For the CDR3, the DNA is TGTGCCAGCAGTCCCATCCGGGACTACCCCACAGATACGCAGTATTTT. Translated: CASSPIRDYPTDTQYF.

The chain links TRBV6-1 to TRBJ2-1, with D perhaps TRBD1 or TRBD2 (6 bases each). V lost 2 bases to trimming and J lost 4 bases, with 12 bases between them. CDR1 MNHNS and CDR2 SASEGT come from the germline V gene. The CDR3 spans 15 residues. CDR3 region: CASSELGGRYNEQFF. CDR3 sequence (DNA): TGTGCCAGCAGTGAACTGGGGGGCCGGTACAATGAGCAGTTCTTC.

The chain uses TRBV20-1 and TRBJ2-3; TRBD1 might be the D (6 bases). The CDR3 length is 11 residues. The ends were cut back, 6 bases at V and 6 bases at J, with 10 bases in the middle. Germline CDR1 and CDR2: DFQATT and SNEGSKA (reference sequence). In nucleotides, the CDR3 is TGCAGTGCAGAAAGGGGGGATACGCAGTATTTT. This translates into CSAERGDTQYF.

This chain joins TRBV19 and TRBJ1-5; TRBD1 matches at 7 bases. The germline CDR1 and CDR2 sequences are LNHDA and SQIVND (reference sequence). The CDR3 sequence is 17 residues long. Trimming took 4 bases from V and 0 from J; bases not matched to a gene: 9. CDR3 nucleotide sequence: TGTGCCAGTAGTACCGGTACAGGGGTGGGTAGCAATCAGCCCCAGCATTTT. It encodes CASSTGTGVGSNQPQHF.

The V gene is TRBV18, the J gene TRBJ1-4, with D perhaps matching TRBD1 (5 bases). The V end was cut by 3 bases, the J end by 7 bases, with 12 bases between. The CDR3 extends over 14 amino acids. Germline CDR1 and CDR2: KGHSH and LQKENI. The CDR3 spells CASSPQGMGEKLFF. The CDR3, as DNA: TGTGCCAGCTCACCTCAGGGTATGGGTGAAAAACTGTTTTTT.